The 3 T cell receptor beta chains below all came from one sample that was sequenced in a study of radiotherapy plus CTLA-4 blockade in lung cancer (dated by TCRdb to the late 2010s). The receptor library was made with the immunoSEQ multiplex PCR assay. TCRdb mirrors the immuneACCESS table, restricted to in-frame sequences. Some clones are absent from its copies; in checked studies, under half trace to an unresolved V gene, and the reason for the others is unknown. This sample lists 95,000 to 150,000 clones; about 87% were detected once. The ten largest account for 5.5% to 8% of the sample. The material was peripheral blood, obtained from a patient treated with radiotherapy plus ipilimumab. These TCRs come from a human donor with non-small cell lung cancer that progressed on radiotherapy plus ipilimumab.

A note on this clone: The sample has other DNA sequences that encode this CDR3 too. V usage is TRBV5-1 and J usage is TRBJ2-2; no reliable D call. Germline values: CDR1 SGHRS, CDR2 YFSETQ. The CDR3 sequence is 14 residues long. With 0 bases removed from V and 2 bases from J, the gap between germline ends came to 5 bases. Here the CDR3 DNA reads TGCGCCAGCAGCTTGGAGGGAAACACCGGGGAGCTGTTTTTT. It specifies CASSLEGNTGELFF.

The CDR3 sequence is CASSSGVLDTGELFF. The DNA of the CDR3 is TGCGCCAGCAGCTCCGGGGTGCTGGACACCGGGGAGCTGTTTTTT. The chain uses TRBV5-1 and TRBJ2-2; the D gene is possibly TRBD2 (5 bases). V lost 3 bases and J 3 bases, leaving 12 bases between the germline ends. CDR1 and CDR2 (germline): SGHRS, YFSETQ. This CDR3 has 15 residues. The full variable domain, with the rest looked up from reference TRBV5-1 and TRBJ2-2, is KAGVTQTPRYLIKTRGQQVTLSCSPISGHRSVSWYQQTPGQGLQFLFEYFSETQRNKGNFPGRFSGRQFSNSRSEMNVSTLELGDSALYLCASSSGVLDTGELFFGEGSRLTVL.

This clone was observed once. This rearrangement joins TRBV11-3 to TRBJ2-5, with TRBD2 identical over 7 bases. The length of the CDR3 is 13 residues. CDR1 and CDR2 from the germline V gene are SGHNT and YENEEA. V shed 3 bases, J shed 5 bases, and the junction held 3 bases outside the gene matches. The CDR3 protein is CASSFTSAETQYF. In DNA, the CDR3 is TGTGCCAGCAGCTTTACTAGCGCCGAGACCCAGTACTTC.